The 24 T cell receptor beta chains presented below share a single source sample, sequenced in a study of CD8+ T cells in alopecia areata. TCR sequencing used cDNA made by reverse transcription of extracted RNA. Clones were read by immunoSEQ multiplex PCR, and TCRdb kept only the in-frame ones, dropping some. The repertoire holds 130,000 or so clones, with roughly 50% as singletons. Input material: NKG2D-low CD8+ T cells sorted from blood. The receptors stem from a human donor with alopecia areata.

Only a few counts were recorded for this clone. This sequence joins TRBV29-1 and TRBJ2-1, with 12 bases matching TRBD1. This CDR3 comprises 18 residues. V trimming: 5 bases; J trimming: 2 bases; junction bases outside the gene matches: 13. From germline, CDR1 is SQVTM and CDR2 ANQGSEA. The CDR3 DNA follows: TGCAGCGTTCTCGGGACAGGGGGCGGAGAGGGCACCTACAATGAGCAGTTCTTC. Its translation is CSVLGTGGGEGTYNEQFF.

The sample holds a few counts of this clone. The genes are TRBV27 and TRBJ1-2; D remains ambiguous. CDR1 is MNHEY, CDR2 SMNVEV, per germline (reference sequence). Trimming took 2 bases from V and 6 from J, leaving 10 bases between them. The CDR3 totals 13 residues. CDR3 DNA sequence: TGTGCCAGCAGTTTAGAGGCAGGAGATGGCTACACCTTC. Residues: CASSLEAGDGYTF.

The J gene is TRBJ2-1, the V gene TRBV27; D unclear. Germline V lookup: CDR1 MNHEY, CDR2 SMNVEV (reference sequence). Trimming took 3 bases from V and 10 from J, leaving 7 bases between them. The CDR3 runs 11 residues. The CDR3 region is CASSLMGEQFF. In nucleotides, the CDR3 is TGTGCCAGCAGTTTGATGGGGGAGCAGTTCTTC.

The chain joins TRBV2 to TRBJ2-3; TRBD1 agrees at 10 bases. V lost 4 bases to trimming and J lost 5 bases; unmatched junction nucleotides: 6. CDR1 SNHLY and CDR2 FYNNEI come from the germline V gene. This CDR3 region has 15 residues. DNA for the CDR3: TGTGCCAGCAGTGTGGACAGGGGGTTCGAAGATACGCAGTATTTT. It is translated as CASSVDRGFEDTQYF.

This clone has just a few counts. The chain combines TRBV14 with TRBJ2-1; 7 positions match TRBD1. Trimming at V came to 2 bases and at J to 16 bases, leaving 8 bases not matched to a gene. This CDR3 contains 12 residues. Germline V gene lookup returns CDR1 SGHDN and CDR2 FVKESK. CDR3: CASSQTGQKQFF. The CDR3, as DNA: TGTGCCAGCAGCCAAACGGGACAGAAACAATTCTTC. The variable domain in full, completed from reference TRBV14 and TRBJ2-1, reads EAGVTQFPSHSVIEKGQTVTLRCDPISGHDNLYWYRRVMGKEIKFLLHFVKESKQDESGMPNNRFLAERTGGTYSTLKVQPAELEDSGVYFCASSQTGQKQFFGPGTRLTVL.

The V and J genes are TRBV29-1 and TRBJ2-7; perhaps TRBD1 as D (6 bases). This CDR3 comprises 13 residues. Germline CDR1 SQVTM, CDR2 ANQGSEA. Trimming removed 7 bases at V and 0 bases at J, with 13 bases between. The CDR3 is CSATTGVSYEQYF. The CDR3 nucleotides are TGCAGCGCCACGACAGGTGTCTCCTACGAGCAGTACTTC.

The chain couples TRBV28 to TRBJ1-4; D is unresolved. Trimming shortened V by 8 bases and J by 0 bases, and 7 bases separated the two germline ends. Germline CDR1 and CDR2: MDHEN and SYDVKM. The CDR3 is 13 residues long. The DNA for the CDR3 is TGTGCCAGCGACACCGCAACTAATGAAAAACTGTTTTTT. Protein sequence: CASDTATNEKLFF.

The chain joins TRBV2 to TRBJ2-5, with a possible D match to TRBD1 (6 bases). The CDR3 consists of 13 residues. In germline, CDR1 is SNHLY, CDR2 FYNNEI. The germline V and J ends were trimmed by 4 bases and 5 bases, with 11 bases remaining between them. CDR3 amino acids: CASSGQGMETQYF. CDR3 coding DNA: TGTGCCAGCAGTGGTCAGGGGATGGAGACCCAGTACTTC.

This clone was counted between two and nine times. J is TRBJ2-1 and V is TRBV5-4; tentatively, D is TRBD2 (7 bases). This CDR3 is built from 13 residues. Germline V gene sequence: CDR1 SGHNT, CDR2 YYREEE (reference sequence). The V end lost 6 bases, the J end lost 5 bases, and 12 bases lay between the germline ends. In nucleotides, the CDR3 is TGTGCCAGCATGGGAGGGGGGAACAATGAGCAGTTCTTC. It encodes CASMGGGNNEQFF.

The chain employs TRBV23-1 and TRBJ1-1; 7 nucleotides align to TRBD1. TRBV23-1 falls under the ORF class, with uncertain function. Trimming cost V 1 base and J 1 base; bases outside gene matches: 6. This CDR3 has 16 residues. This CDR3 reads CASSQFYRDRNTEAFF. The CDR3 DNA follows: TGCGCCAGCAGTCAATTTTATCGGGACAGGAACACTGAAGCTTTCTTT.

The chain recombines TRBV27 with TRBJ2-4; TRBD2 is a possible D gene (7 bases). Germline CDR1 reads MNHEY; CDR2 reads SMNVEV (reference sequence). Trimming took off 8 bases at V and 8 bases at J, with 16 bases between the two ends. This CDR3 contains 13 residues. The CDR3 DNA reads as TGTGCCAGCTCCCGGGGAGGGGGGTACATTCAGTACTTC. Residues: CASSRGGGYIQYF.

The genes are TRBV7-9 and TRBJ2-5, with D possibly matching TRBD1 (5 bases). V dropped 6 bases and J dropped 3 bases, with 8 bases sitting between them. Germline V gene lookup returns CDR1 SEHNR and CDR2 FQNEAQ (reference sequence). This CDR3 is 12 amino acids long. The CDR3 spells CASRTDEETQYF. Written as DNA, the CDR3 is TGTGCCAGCAGGACAGACGAAGAGACCCAGTACTTC.

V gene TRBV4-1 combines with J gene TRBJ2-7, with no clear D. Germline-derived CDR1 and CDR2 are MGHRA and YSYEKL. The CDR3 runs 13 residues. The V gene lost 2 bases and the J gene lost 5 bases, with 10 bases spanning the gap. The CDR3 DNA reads TGCGCCAGCAGCCAAAGCCGGACGAACGAGCAGTACTTC. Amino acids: CASSQSRTNEQYF.

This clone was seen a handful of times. CDR3 protein: CASSPPGVGTEAFF. In DNA, the CDR3 is TGTGCCAGCAGCCCCCCAGGGGTCGGCACTGAAGCTTTCTTT. The V call is TRBV14, the J call TRBJ1-1; maybe TRBD1 (6 bases). Per the germline V gene, CDR1 is SGHDN and CDR2 is FVKESK. The CDR3 has 14 residues. Trimming took 4 bases from V and 4 from J, leaving 13 bases between them.

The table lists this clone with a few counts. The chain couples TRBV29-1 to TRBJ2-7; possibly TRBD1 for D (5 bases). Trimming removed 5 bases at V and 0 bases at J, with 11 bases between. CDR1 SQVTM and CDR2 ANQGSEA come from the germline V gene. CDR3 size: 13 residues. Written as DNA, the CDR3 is TGCAGCGTTTTGACAGCCTACTCCTACGAGCAGTACTTC. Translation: CSVLTAYSYEQYF.

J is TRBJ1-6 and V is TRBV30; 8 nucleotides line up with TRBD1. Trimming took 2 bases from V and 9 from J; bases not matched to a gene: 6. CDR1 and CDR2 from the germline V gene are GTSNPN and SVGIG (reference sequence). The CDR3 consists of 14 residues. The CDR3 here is CAWSRGQAGSPLHF. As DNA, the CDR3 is TGTGCCTGGAGTAGGGGACAGGCCGGTTCACCCCTCCACTTT.

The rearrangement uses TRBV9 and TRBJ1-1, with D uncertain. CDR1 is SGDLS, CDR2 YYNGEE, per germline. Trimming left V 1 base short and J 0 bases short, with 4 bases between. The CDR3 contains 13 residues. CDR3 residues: CASSVSVNTEAFF. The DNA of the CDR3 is TGTGCCAGCAGCGTATCAGTGAACACTGAAGCTTTCTTT.

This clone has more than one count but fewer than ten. In DNA, the CDR3 is TGCAGCGTTTCTGACAGGGCTGGCTACACCTTC. It specifies CSVSDRAGYTF. This chain uses TRBV29-1 with TRBJ1-2, with 7 bases identical to TRBD1. The junction had 4 bases not matched to a gene; V was cut back by 5 bases and J by 7 bases. There are 11 residues in the CDR3. CDR1 is SQVTM, CDR2 ANQGSEA, per germline.

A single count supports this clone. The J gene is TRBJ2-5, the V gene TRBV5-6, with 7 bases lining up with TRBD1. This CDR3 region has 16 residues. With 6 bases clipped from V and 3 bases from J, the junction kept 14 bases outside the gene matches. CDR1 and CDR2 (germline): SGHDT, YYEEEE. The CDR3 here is CASINLVWDSEETQYF. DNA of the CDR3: TGTGCCAGCATCAACCTAGTTTGGGACAGCGAAGAGACCCAGTACTTC.

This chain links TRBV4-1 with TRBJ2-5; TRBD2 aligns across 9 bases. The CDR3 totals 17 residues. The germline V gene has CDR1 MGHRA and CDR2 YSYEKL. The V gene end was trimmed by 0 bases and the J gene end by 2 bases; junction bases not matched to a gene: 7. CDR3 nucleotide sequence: TGCGCCAGCAGCCAAGAAGAGGCTAGCGGGACACAAGAGACCCAGTACTTC. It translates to CASSQEEASGTQETQYF.

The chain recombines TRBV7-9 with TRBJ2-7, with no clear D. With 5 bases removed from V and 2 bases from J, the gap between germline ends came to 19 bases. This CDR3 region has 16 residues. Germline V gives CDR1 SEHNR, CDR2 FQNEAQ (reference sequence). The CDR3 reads CASSAANYQPAYEQYF. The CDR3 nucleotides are TGTGCCAGCAGCGCAGCCAATTATCAGCCAGCCTACGAGCAGTACTTC.

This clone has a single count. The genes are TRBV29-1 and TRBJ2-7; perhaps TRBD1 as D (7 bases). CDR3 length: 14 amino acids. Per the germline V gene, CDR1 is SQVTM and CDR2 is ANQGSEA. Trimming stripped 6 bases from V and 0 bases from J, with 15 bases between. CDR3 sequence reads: CSVEGTAYSYEQYF. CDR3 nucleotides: TGCAGCGTGGAGGGGACAGCTTACTCCTACGAGCAGTACTTC.

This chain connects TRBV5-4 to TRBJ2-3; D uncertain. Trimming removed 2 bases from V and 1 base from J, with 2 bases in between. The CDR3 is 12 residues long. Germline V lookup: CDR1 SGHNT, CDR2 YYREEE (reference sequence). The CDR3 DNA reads TGTGCCAGCAGCTTCGGCACAGATACGCAGTATTTT. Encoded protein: CASSFGTDTQYF.

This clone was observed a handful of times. The chain's CDR3 is CSVLFGWGYEQYF. For the CDR3, the DNA is TGCAGCGTTTTGTTTGGTTGGGGCTACGAGCAGTACTTC. V is TRBV29-1 and J is TRBJ2-7; D remains unclear. CDR1 is SQVTM and CDR2 is ANQGSEA in the germline V gene. V was pared by 5 bases and J by 3 bases, with 14 bases between. The CDR3 extends over 13 amino acids.